The 9 T cell receptor beta chains given below trace back to one sample, sequenced in a study of T cell responses to AZD1222 COVID-19 vaccine. The assay was immunoSEQ multiplex PCR, and TCRdb's table has in-frame clones only and misses some. The sample holds 150,000 or so clones; 80% to 95% are singletons and the top ten take approximately 5.4%. The source material was peripheral blood, sampled on day 0 of AZD1222 vaccination. These receptors were obtained from an adult in good health.

The chain employs TRBV7-9 and TRBJ2-5, with TRBD2 as a possible D gene (5 bases). The CDR3 consists of 14 residues. Germline V gene data show CDR1 as SEHNR and CDR2 as FQNEAQ (reference sequence). The ends were cut back, 4 bases at V and 0 bases at J, with 9 bases in the middle. The CDR3 spells CASSSLANQETQYF. DNA of the CDR3: TGTGCCAGCAGCTCGTTAGCGAACCAAGAGACCCAGTACTTC.

The V and J genes are TRBV28 and TRBJ1-1; no clear D. Trimming took 4 bases from V and 3 from J, leaving 6 bases between them. The germline V gene encodes CDR1 MDHEN and CDR2 SYDVKM. The CDR3 has 12 residues. CDR3: CASSSTYTEAFF. The DNA of the CDR3 is TGTGCCAGCAGTTCCACTTACACTGAAGCTTTCTTT. Together with reference TRBV28 and TRBJ1-1, the CDR3 gives the full variable domain: DVKVTQSSRYLVKRTGEKVFLECVQDMDHENMFWYRQDPGLGLRLIYFSYDVKMKEKGDIPEGYSVSREKKERFSLILESASTNQTSMYLCASSSTYTEAFFGQGTRLTVV.

This sequence joins TRBV6-2 or TRBV6-3 and TRBJ2-1; TRBD2 is a possible D gene (6 bases). The CDR3 loop spans 12 amino acids. The germline gives CDR1 MNHEY, CDR2 SVGEGT. The V end was cut by 5 bases, the J end by 12 bases, with 14 bases between. CDR3 sequence reads: CASSTSPLGQFF. CDR3 sequence (DNA): TGTGCCAGCAGTACTAGCCCCCTGGGGCAGTTCTTC.

CDR3 sequence: CASSEQGAAGANVLTF. CDR3 in DNA: TGTGCCAGCAGTGAACAGGGGGCGGCTGGGGCCAACGTCCTGACTTTC. The chain couples TRBV2 to TRBJ2-6, with 8 bases identical to TRBD1. The V segment lost 2 bases and the J segment 2 bases; nucleotides outside the gene matches: 2. CDR1 SNHLY and CDR2 FYNNEI come from the germline V gene. The CDR3 runs 16 residues.

V and J are TRBV5-4 and TRBJ1-1; 7 bases fit TRBD1. Unmatched junction bases numbered 13, after V lost 4 bases and J lost 7 bases. Germline assignment: CDR1 SGHNT and CDR2 YYREEE (reference sequence). The CDR3 runs to 15 residues. CDR3 sequence (DNA): TGTGCCAGCAGCCCGCAACAGGGGTTGGTTAGTGAAGCTTTCTTT. As protein: CASSPQQGLVSEAFF.

The chain uses TRBV5-5 and TRBJ1-1, with D tentatively TRBD1 (5 bases). The V gene lost 2 bases and the J gene lost 11 bases, with 13 bases spanning the gap. CDR1 SGHKS and CDR2 YYEKEE come from the germline V gene (reference sequence). The CDR3 extends over 12 amino acids. CDR3 sequence (DNA): TGTGCCAGCAGCTTACAGGCCCTAACGGCTTTCTTT. It codes for CASSLQALTAFF.

In its sample, this clone was seen a few times. The chain is built from TRBV25-1 and TRBJ2-1; 8 positions agree with TRBD1. The CDR3 sequence is 15 residues long. The V and J ends lost 1 base and 7 bases, in that order; junction bases with no gene match: 6. CDR1 and CDR2 from the germline V gene are MGHDK and SYGVNS. For the CDR3, the DNA is TGTGCCAGCAGTGAATCCCGGACAGGGCTTAATGAGCAGTTCTTC. The encoded protein is CASSESRTGLNEQFF.

The rearrangement joins TRBV5-6 to TRBJ2-2; D is uncertain. Germline values: CDR1 SGHDT, CDR2 YYEEEE. The CDR3 totals 13 residues. V lost 0 bases and J lost 6, with 6 bases in between. This CDR3 is CASSLGGSGELFF. The CDR3 DNA is TGTGCCAGCAGCTTGGGCGGTTCCGGGGAGCTGTTTTTT.

The genes are TRBV5-1 and TRBJ2-7; possibly TRBD1 for D (6 bases). Trimming cost V 1 base and J 3 bases, with 17 bases left between them. Germline V lookup: CDR1 SGHRS, CDR2 YFSETQ. CDR3 length: 16 residues. CDR3 DNA sequence: TGCGCCAGCAGCTTGCCCGTAGAGGGGGACGTCTACGAGCAGTACTTC. This sequence encodes CASSLPVEGDVYEQYF.